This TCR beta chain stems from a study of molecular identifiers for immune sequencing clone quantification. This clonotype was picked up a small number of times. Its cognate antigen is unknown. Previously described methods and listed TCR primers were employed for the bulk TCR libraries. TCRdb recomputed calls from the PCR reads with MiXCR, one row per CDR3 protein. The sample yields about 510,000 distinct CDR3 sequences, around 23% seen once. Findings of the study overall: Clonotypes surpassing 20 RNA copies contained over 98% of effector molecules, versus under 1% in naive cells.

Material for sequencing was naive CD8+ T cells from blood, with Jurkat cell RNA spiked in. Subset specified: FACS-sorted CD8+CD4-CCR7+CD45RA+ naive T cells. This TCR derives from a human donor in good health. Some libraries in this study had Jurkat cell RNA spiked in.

Here the CDR3 reads CASSYSGITKNIQYF. The CDR3 nucleotides read TGTGCCAGCAGTTATAGCGGGATTACCAAAAACATTCAGTACTTC. V is TRBV12-3 or TRBV12-4 and J is TRBJ2-4; 8 nucleotides match TRBD2. V was pared by 4 bases and J by 2 bases, with 4 bases of the junction left unmatched. The CDR3 has 15 amino acids.